This T cell receptor beta chain was retrieved from a study of T cells after yellow fever vaccination. For this clonotype: What it binds is unknown.

General study points: Detected again after the booster were most primary-vaccination clones, at 95% to 96% CD4 and about 89% CD8.

TCRdb re-called the 5' RACE reads with MiXCR, one entry per CDR3 protein. The sample has some 340,000 distinct CDR3 sequences; approximately 12% are singletons. V dropped 4 bases and J dropped 8 bases, with 12 bases sitting between them. The CDR3 is 12 amino acids. Germline loops: CDR1 SGHRS, CDR2 YFSETQ. The chain joins TRBV5-1 to TRBJ1-2; the D is unclear. The clonotype originates from a man aged 18 to 29 who received the YFV17D yellow fever vaccine. The input for sequencing was CD4+ T cells sorted from PBMCs, taken 45 days after the yellow fever booster vaccination. The CDR3 DNA sequence: TGCGCCAGCAGCCGGGAGGGTGAAGGCTACACCTTC. Amino acids: CASSREGEGYTF.